This passage covers 15 T cell receptor beta chains from one sample sequenced in a study of radiotherapy plus CTLA-4 blockade in lung cancer. Repertoires were generated with immunoSEQ multiplex PCR, while TCRdb's copy carries only in-frame clones and drops some. The repertoire includes 75,000 to 95,000 clones, 80% to 85% of them detected once, and roughly 24% sits in the top ten. Sequenced material: peripheral blood, taken from a patient treated with radiotherapy plus ipilimumab. The receptors here all came from a human donor with non-small cell lung cancer that progressed on radiotherapy plus ipilimumab.

J is TRBJ2-1 and V is TRBV10-3; 7 bases line up with TRBD2. Trimming cost V 0 bases and J 0 bases; bases outside gene matches: 2. This CDR3 has 16 amino acids. Per the germline V gene, CDR1 is ENHRY and CDR2 is SYGVKD. The CDR3 coding sequence is TGTGCCATCAGTGAGTCTCGCGGGAGCTCCTACAATGAGCAGTTCTTC. Encoded protein: CAISESRGSSYNEQFF.

The chain combines TRBV4-1 with TRBJ2-5; weak D call: TRBD2 (6 bases). Trimming removed 1 base at V and 5 bases at J, with 23 bases between. Germline V lookup: CDR1 MGHRA, CDR2 YSYEKL. The CDR3 is 18 amino acids. For the CDR3, the DNA is TGCGCCAGCAGCCAAGGGCCCCAATTGGGGGGTACCGGGGAGACCCAGTACTTC. The encoded protein is CASSQGPQLGGTGETQYF.

The chain couples TRBV5-1 to TRBJ1-1, with 7 positions matching TRBD1. Looked up from germline, CDR1 is SGHRS and CDR2 is YFSETQ. This CDR3 contains 13 residues. Unmatched junction bases numbered 2, after V lost 2 bases and J lost 4 bases. CDR3 DNA: TGCGCCAGCAGCTTTCAGGGGGTCACTGAAGCTTTCTTT. This gives the protein CASSFQGVTEAFF.

The CDR3 DNA sequence: TGCGCCAGCAGCTTGGATAATCAGGGTATCAACTACGAGCAGTACGTC. Protein product: CASSLDNQGINYEQYV. The chain combines TRBV5-1 with TRBJ2-7, with D possibly matching TRBD1 (5 bases). Germline CDR1 SGHRS, CDR2 YFSETQ. Trimming removed 0 bases from V and 3 bases from J, with 16 bases in between. The CDR3 contains 16 residues.

The chain is built from TRBV11-2 and TRBJ1-2; D is unclear. CDR1 SGHAT and CDR2 FQNNGV come from the germline V gene. Trimming took 2 bases from V and 6 from J, leaving 13 bases between them. CDR3 size: 14 residues. In nucleotides, the CDR3 is TGTGCCAGCAGCTTATTACCCAGGAGGGATGGCTACACCTTC. Translating it yields CASSLLPRRDGYTF.

This clone was seen once. At one boundary the junction diverges from the germline segment, which might be a read error. The chain carries TRBV28 and TRBJ2-1, with D perhaps TRBD2 (5 bases). Germline values: CDR1 MDHEN, CDR2 SYDVKM. There are 13 residues in the CDR3. In DNA, the CDR3 is TGTGCCAGCAGTCGAGAGGGCAGCCCCACCCGGCTCTTC. Translated, it gives CASSREGSPTRLF.

The chain carries TRBV19 and TRBJ2-7, with D unresolved. V lost 1 base and J lost 4, with 11 bases in between. This CDR3 has 14 residues. Germline CDR1 is LNHDA and CDR2 is SQIVND (reference sequence). Here the CDR3 reads CASSIVGSGYEQYF. The CDR3 DNA reads TGTGCCAGTAGTATAGTGGGCAGTGGTTACGAGCAGTACTTC.

The J gene is TRBJ2-1, the V gene TRBV7-3; 12 positions agree with TRBD2. The CDR3 covers 18 residues. Per the germline V gene, CDR1 is SGHTA and CDR2 is FQGTGA. The V gene end was trimmed by 5 bases and the J gene end by 7 bases; junction bases not matched to a gene: 15. In DNA, the CDR3 is TGTGCCAGCAGCCCCGACCTCCCGACTAGCGGGAGTAAAAATGAGCAGTTCTTC. Residues: CASSPDLPTSGSKNEQFF.

V gene TRBV19 combines with J gene TRBJ1-5, with TRBD1 matching 8 bases. Germline CDR1 and CDR2: LNHDA and SQIVND (reference sequence). The ends lost 4 bases at V and 3 bases at J; junction bases unmatched: 8. This CDR3 comprises 16 residues. The CDR3 region has the DNA TGTGCCAGTAGTACCTACGGACAGGGTATCAATCAGCCCCAGCATTTT. It encodes CASSTYGQGINQPQHF.

The chain couples TRBV2 to TRBJ2-7; weak D call: TRBD1 (8 bases). Trimming shortened V by 6 bases and J by 5 bases, and 20 bases separated the two germline ends. The CDR3 runs to 15 residues. Germline V lookup: CDR1 SNHLY, CDR2 FYNNEI. The CDR3 loop is CASSDGDRGGNEQYF. In DNA form, the CDR3 reads TGTGCCAGCAGCGACGGTGACAGGGGAGGGAACGAGCAGTACTTC.

The CDR3 coding sequence is TGTGCCAGCACTGCGGGCGGATCTAACTATGGCTACACCTTC. It codes for CASTAGGSNYGYTF. V gene TRBV27 combines with J gene TRBJ1-2; D is unresolved. This CDR3 has 14 amino acids. The V gene lost 7 bases and the J gene lost 0 bases, with 12 bases spanning the gap. Germline values: CDR1 MNHEY, CDR2 SMNVEV (reference sequence).

This clone has just one count. This specimen includes other DNA sequences encoding the same CDR3. The CDR3: CASSPPTDTQYF. As DNA, the CDR3 is TGCGCCAGCAGCCCCCCCACAGATACGCAGTATTTT. The J gene is TRBJ2-3, the V gene TRBV4-1, with D uncertain. CDR3 size: 12 residues. V lost 4 bases and J 2 bases, leaving 4 bases between the germline ends. Germline V gene lookup returns CDR1 MGHRA and CDR2 YSYEKL.

This chain uses TRBV5-5 with TRBJ2-5; perhaps TRBD2 as D (5 bases). The CDR3 length is 14 residues. Germline V gives CDR1 SGHKS, CDR2 YYEKEE (reference sequence). V shed 4 bases and J shed 4 bases, with 14 bases lying between them. CDR3 coding DNA: TGTGCCAGCAGCGATTCCTCCGCGGGAGAGACCCAGTACTTC. It is translated as CASSDSSAGETQYF.

The chain couples TRBV7-6 to TRBJ2-7; D unclear. The CDR3 is made up of 16 amino acids. Trimming pared 4 bases from V and 2 bases from J, leaving 18 bases between. The germline V gene has CDR1 SGHVS and CDR2 FNYEAQ. The CDR3 protein is CASSSTDELGAYEQYF. The CDR3 nucleotides read TGTGCCAGCAGCTCGACGGACGAATTGGGCGCCTACGAGCAGTACTTC.

The chain employs TRBV14 and TRBJ1-4, with D unclear. Germline CDR1 is SGHDN and CDR2 is FVKESK. The ends were cut back, 2 bases at V and 8 bases at J, with 9 bases in the middle. There are 13 residues in the CDR3. The CDR3 nucleotides read TGTGCCAGCAGCCAACTGCGGCGGGAAAAACTGTTTTTT. It translates to CASSQLRREKLFF.